This T cell receptor (beta chain) stems from a study of shared clonotypes between healthy human individuals. With respect to this clone: Antigen specificity is unknown. The sample holds other DNA sequences that translate to the same CDR3.

The CDR3 has 18 amino acids. Germline assignment: CDR1 SGHDT and CDR2 YYEEEE. The V end lost 4 bases, the J end lost 4 bases, and 26 bases lay between the germline ends. Donors comprised healthy HIV-negative adults lacking recent acute infections or vaccinations. Study-wide results and limits: Sampling was confined to blood; repertoires within tissues likely differ.

Replicate PCRs for sorted subsets used roughly 200 ng DNA; this equaled 25,000 to 30,000 T cell genomes. Clones were sequenced by immunoSEQ multiplex PCR, and TCRdb holds only the in-frame ones, with some missing. Of over a million clones listed, over 95% are singletons. The receptor was derived from a young man in good health. Sequenced: naive CD4+ T cells sorted from blood. Documented subset: CD45RA+ positively selected. The chain links TRBV5-6 to TRBJ1-2; unclear D gene. CDR3 amino acids: CASSTTPGREVRGYGYTF. In DNA, the CDR3 is TGTGCCAGCAGCACAACCCCGGGTAGAGAGGTTCGAGGCTATGGCTACACCTTC. The full variable domain, rest sourced from reference TRBV5-6 and TRBJ1-2, is DAGVTQSPTHLIKTRGQQVTLRCSPKSGHDTVSWYQQALGQGPQFIFQYYEEEERQRGNFPDRFSGHQFPNYSSELNVNALLLGDSALYLCASSTTPGREVRGYGYTFGSGTRLTVV.